This TCR beta chain was documented in a study of early T cells in non-severe SARS-CoV-2 infection. Study background: Sequencing used unsorted whole-blood bulk RNA, so chains lack pairing.

On this clonotype itself: What it recognizes is unknown.

The protocol attached unique molecular identifiers to individual cDNA molecules. TCRdb itself ran the 5' RACE reads through MiXCR, one entry per CDR3 protein. The sample lists 37,000 or so distinct CDR3 sequences; around 4.5% were seen once. Germline V gene data show CDR1 as MNHNS and CDR2 as SASEGT. Between the trimmed V and J ends, which lost 7 bases and 0 bases, there was a span of 12 bases. CDR3 length: 14 residues. Study findings and constraints: Lookups in VDJdb leaned toward anti-spike CD8 responses and missed private and CD4 specificities.

The sample taken for sequencing was whole blood. This clonotype originated in an adult who was a healthcare worker with PCR-confirmed SARS-CoV-2 infection or an uninfected control (not recorded which). This sequence joins TRBV6-1 and TRBJ1-1; D might be TRBD1 (5 bases). DNA for the CDR3: TGTGCCAGCAATATAAGGGGAATGAACACTGAAGCTTTCTTT. This sequence encodes CASNIRGMNTEAFF.